The 15 T cell receptor beta chains below were found in one sample sequenced in a study of blood T cell repertoires in COVID-19. Assay used: immunoSEQ multiplex PCR; TCRdb lists only in-frame clones, some missing. This repertoire shows roughly 240,000 clones, approximately 87% found once; its top ten account for roughly 4.6%. Sequencing input: peripheral blood. Source of these receptors: a man aged 55 to 70 who had recovered from COVID-19.

There are a few counts of this clone. V usage is TRBV18 and J usage is TRBJ2-4; D might be TRBD2 (6 bases). Trimming shortened V by 0 bases and J by 1 base, and 13 bases separated the two germline ends. The CDR3 length is 17 residues. CDR1 is KGHSH and CDR2 is LQKENI in the germline V gene. CDR3 DNA sequence: TGTGCCAGCTCACCACCTGGGACTGACCTCGCCAAAAACATTCAGTACTTC. It yields the protein CASSPPGTDLAKNIQYF.

The chain links TRBV14 to TRBJ1-4; 7 nucleotides align to TRBD1. From germline, CDR1 is SGHDN and CDR2 FVKESK. CDR3 length: 15 amino acids. J gave up 3 bases and V 5 bases, and 6 bases lay outside the gene matches. The CDR3 loop is CASSGYRGANEKLFF. Written as DNA, the CDR3 is TGTGCCAGCAGCGGTTACAGGGGAGCTAATGAAAAACTGTTTTTT. Full variable domain (rest looked up from reference TRBV14 and TRBJ1-4): EAGVTQFPSHSVIEKGQTVTLRCDPISGHDNLYWYRRVMGKEIKFLLHFVKESKQDESGMPNNRFLAERTGGTYSTLKVQPAELEDSGVYFCASSGYRGANEKLFFGSGTQLSVL.

This chain links TRBV2 with TRBJ2-2; possibly TRBD1 for D (5 bases). Trimming left V 11 bases short and J 4 bases short, with 11 bases between. The germline V gene has CDR1 SNHLY and CDR2 FYNNEI. The CDR3 is 12 residues long. CDR3 sequence: CAESQGTGELFF. CDR3 coding DNA: TGTGCCGAGTCCCAGGGCACCGGGGAGCTGTTTTTT.

This clone was counted a single time. This chain links TRBV6-2 or TRBV6-3 with TRBJ2-7; 13 nucleotides agree with TRBD2. Germline CDR1 MNHEY, CDR2 SVGEGT. The V gene end was trimmed by 4 bases and the J gene end by 10 bases; junction bases not matched to a gene: 10. The CDR3 length is 15 residues. The CDR3 sequence is CASSLNGLAGDYQYF. Written as DNA, the CDR3 is TGTGCCAGCAGTTTAAATGGACTAGCGGGAGACTATCAGTACTTC.

The chain uses TRBV24-1 and TRBJ2-7, with 8 nucleotides matching TRBD1. The V gene's germline CDR1 is KGHDR and CDR2 SFDVKD. The CDR3 is 17 residues long. Trimming took 3 bases from V and 0 from J; bases not matched to a gene: 9. The CDR3 sequence: CATSDGQGHTLSYEQYF. The CDR3 coding sequence is TGTGCCACCAGTGATGGACAGGGACACACCCTCTCCTACGAGCAGTACTTC.

This clone was counted only a few times. This chain links TRBV6-5 with TRBJ1-6; D is unclear. The germline V gene has CDR1 MNHEY and CDR2 SVGAGI. The CDR3 contains 15 residues. V lost 1 base, J lost 8 bases, and 12 bases lay in between. For the CDR3, the DNA is TGTGCCAGCAGTTACTTTCCGGGGTCCGATTCACCCCTCCACTTT. Its translation: CASSYFPGSDSPLHF.

In nucleotides, the CDR3 is TGTGCCAGCAGCAAGCGGGAGGGCCTGAACAATGAGCAGTTCTTC. As protein: CASSKREGLNNEQFF. V is TRBV5-4 and J is TRBJ2-1; 10 bases fit TRBD2. CDR1 and CDR2 (germline): SGHNT, YYREEE (reference sequence). V lost 4 bases, J lost 5 bases, and 6 bases stayed unmatched. The CDR3 has 15 residues.

The chain employs TRBV5-4 and TRBJ2-3; 11 positions match TRBD2. Germline values: CDR1 SGHNT, CDR2 YYREEE (reference sequence). V was clipped by 5 bases and J by 2 bases; unmatched bases: 7. This CDR3 is built from 16 residues. As DNA, the CDR3 is TGTGCCAGCAGTTCTAAACTAGCGGGAGTCACAGATACGCAGTATTTT. This sequence encodes CASSSKLAGVTDTQYF.

The CDR3 DNA sequence: TGTGCCTGGAGTGTAGGGCGGACTAGGAACTACAATGAGCAGTTCTTC. This encodes CAWSVGRTRNYNEQFF. The V and J genes are TRBV30 and TRBJ2-1; 7 bases map to TRBD2. Germline V CDR1 and CDR2: GTSNPN, SVGIG (reference sequence). This CDR3 comprises 16 residues. J was trimmed by 3 bases and V by 0 bases; bases with no gene match: 8.

V is TRBV18 and J is TRBJ2-1; D perhaps matches TRBD1 (6 bases). The CDR3 spans 13 residues. Germline CDR1 is KGHSH and CDR2 is LQKENI. Trimming stripped 4 bases from V and 4 bases from J, with 8 bases between. CDR3 DNA sequence: TGTGCCAGCTCACTACAGGGATACAATGAGCAGTTCTTC. This codes for CASSLQGYNEQFF.

In this sample, this clone turned up once. The V call is TRBV6-5, the J call TRBJ2-5; D is perhaps TRBD2 (6 bases). The germline CDR1 and CDR2 sequences are MNHEY and SVGAGI. The CDR3 has 15 amino acids. Trimming shortened V by 0 bases and J by 5 bases, and 13 bases separated the two germline ends. The CDR3 bases are TGTGCCAGCAGTTACTCGAATGGGGCGGGGGAGACCCAGTACTTC. It yields the protein CASSYSNGAGETQYF.

The rearrangement uses TRBV9 and TRBJ2-5; 8 bases match TRBD2. The CDR3 is 16 residues long. After removal of 2 bases from V and 4 bases from J, the junction contained 10 bases not matched to a gene. Germline assignment: CDR1 SGDLS and CDR2 YYNGEE. CDR3 residues: CASSVTLGGGRETQYF. CDR3 in DNA: TGTGCCAGCAGCGTGACCCTCGGGGGGGGGCGAGAGACCCAGTACTTC.

The chain combines TRBV30 with TRBJ1-2, with 9 bases that match TRBD1. The trim removed 5 bases at V and 5 bases at J, leaving 6 bases unmatched. CDR3 length: 13 amino acids. The germline V gene encodes CDR1 GTSNPN and CDR2 SVGIG (reference sequence). CDR3 sequence: CAWGDRVGYGYTF. In nucleotides, the CDR3 is TGTGCCTGGGGGGACAGGGTGGGGTATGGCTACACCTTC.

Only a few counts were recorded for this clone. The V and J genes are TRBV11-2 and TRBJ2-2; weak D call: TRBD2 (5 bases). CDR3 size: 14 residues. V was pared by 1 base and J by 2 bases, with 5 bases between. The V gene's germline CDR1 is SGHAT and CDR2 FQNNGV. CDR3 coding DNA: TGTGCCAGCAGCTTAGCGGGAAACACCGGGGAGCTGTTTTTT. It translates to CASSLAGNTGELFF.

The chain carries TRBV5-6 and TRBJ2-3, with 8 bases identical to TRBD1. The CDR3 sequence is 15 residues long. The trim removed 0 bases at V and 2 bases at J, leaving 2 bases unmatched. In germline, CDR1 is SGHDT, CDR2 YYEEEE. This CDR3 is CASSLDRGTTDTQYF. The CDR3 DNA reads as TGTGCCAGCAGCTTGGACAGGGGGACCACAGATACGCAGTATTTT.